Each of the 24 T cell receptor beta chains below was sequenced from the same sample in a study of CD8+CD57+ T cells in acquired aplastic anemia. Flow cytometry had shown expanded CD8+CD57+ cells in the patients chosen for sequencing. Profiling that covered TCR beta VDJ and CDR3 relied on genomic DNA as its template. MiXCR, applied by TCRdb to the reads, yields one record per CDR3 protein. The data show roughly 200,000 distinct CDR3 sequences, roughly 63% seen once. Sequencing input: sorted CD4+, CD8+, or CD8+CD57+ T cells (not recorded which) from PBMCs. The receptors stem from a human donor with aplastic anemia.

This clonotype was recorded once. The chain is built from TRBV7-2 and TRBJ2-3, with 9 bases lining up with TRBD2. The J segment lost 5 bases and the V segment lost 6 bases, leaving 9 bases of the junction unmatched. The CDR3 runs 15 residues. Germline lookup yields CDR1 SGHTA and CDR2 FQGNSA. The CDR3 DNA is TGTGCCAGCAGTTTGTTAGCGGGAGTCCTAGATACGCAGTATTTT. Protein sequence: CASSLLAGVLDTQYF.

The chain has TRBV7-3 and TRBJ2-3; tentative D call: TRBD2 (7 bases). The V and J ends lost 8 bases and 2 bases respectively, with 11 bases between them. The CDR3 is 13 amino acids. CDR1 SGHTA and CDR2 FQGTGA come from the germline V gene. The CDR3 is CASGGGTTDTQYF. For the CDR3, the DNA is TGTGCCAGCGGGGGGGGCACCACAGATACGCAGTATTTT.

This clonotype appeared a single time. Germline and junction disagree at one end, which may indicate a read error. The rearrangement joins TRBV2 to TRBJ2-5; 10 nucleotides agree with TRBD1. CDR3 length equals 16 residues. Germline-derived CDR1 and CDR2 are SNHLY and FYNNEI. In DNA form, the CDR3 reads TGTGCCAGCAGTCAAGCCGGGACAGGGGACGGAGAGACCCAGTACTTC. Translation: CASSQAGTGDGETQYF.

The V gene is TRBV10-3, the J gene TRBJ1-1; 8 nucleotides line up with TRBD1. Germline-derived CDR1 and CDR2 are ENHRY and SYGVKD. V trimming: 3 bases; J trimming: 3 bases; junction bases outside the gene matches: 3. The CDR3 length is 14 residues. CDR3 region: CAISEDRGYTEAFF. The CDR3, as DNA: TGTGCCATCAGTGAAGACAGGGGATACACTGAAGCTTTCTTT.

The chain employs TRBV15 and TRBJ2-1, with TRBD2 matching 10 bases. V dropped 3 bases and J dropped 13; count of bases not matched to a gene: 15. The CDR3 is 16 residues long. Germline CDR1 and CDR2: LNHNV and YYDKDF (reference sequence). CDR3 DNA sequence: TGTGCCACCAGCAGCGCCACTAGCGGGACGGGGGAGACCCAGTTCTTC. It encodes CATSSATSGTGETQFF.

Concerning this clonotype itself: Possible read error: a much larger clone is one base away. The gene calls are TRBV6-1 and TRBJ2-5; no clear D. Germline V gene data show CDR1 as MNHNS and CDR2 as SASEGT. Trimming pared 4 bases from V and 11 bases from J, leaving 11 bases between. CDR3 length: 11 amino acids. CDR3 protein: CASSGSYGQYF. CDR3 nucleotides: TGTGCCAGCAGTGGGTCCTACGGGCAGTACTTC.

Here the CDR3 DNA reads TGTGCCACCAGTCGGGACGGCACAGATACGCAGTATTTT. Protein sequence: CATSRDGTDTQYF. The gene calls are TRBV24-1 and TRBJ2-3; either TRBD1 or TRBD2 may supply D (5 bases each). The CDR3 covers 13 residues. From germline, CDR1 is KGHDR and CDR2 SFDVKD. Trimming left V 6 bases short and J 1 base short, with 7 bases between.

The J gene is TRBJ2-5, the V gene TRBV7-9, with 8 nucleotides matching TRBD1. Trimming removed 5 bases from V and 2 bases from J; junction bases left unmatched: 1. The CDR3 runs 13 residues. The germline V gene encodes CDR1 SEHNR and CDR2 FQNEAQ (reference sequence). The CDR3 sequence: CASSHRGQETQYF. CDR3 coding DNA: TGTGCCAGCAGCCACAGGGGGCAAGAGACCCAGTACTTC.

In this sample, this clonotype turned up a few times. The chain combines TRBV15 with TRBJ2-5, with D hard to call. The germline V gene has CDR1 LNHNV and CDR2 YYDKDF (reference sequence). V was shortened by 0 bases and J by 1 base, with 9 bases between the two germline ends. The CDR3 totals 15 residues. The CDR3 DNA follows: TGTGCCACCAGCAGAGAGGGGTTGATCCAAGAGACCCAGTACTTC. Translation gives CATSREGLIQETQYF.

Remarks on this clonotype: Since a much larger clone is just one base distant, this may be a read error. Since the CDR3 does not end with the conserved phenylalanine or tryptophan, this likely comes from a read error. The J gene is TRBJ1-1, the V gene TRBV12-5; D gene uncertain. Trimming shortened V by 2 bases and J by 0 bases, and 10 bases separated the two germline ends. The CDR3 runs to 15 residues. The germline gives CDR1 LGHNT, CDR2 FRNRAP. CDR3 sequence: CASGLLGGMNTEAFL. The CDR3 coding sequence is TGTGCTAGTGGTTTGTTAGGAGGAATGAACACTGAAGCTTTCCTT.

This clonotype was counted between two and nine times. The chain links TRBV10-2 to TRBJ2-7; 9 bases line up with TRBD1. V shed 4 bases, J shed 4 bases, and the junction held 5 bases outside the gene matches. This CDR3 is 14 amino acids long. Germline CDR1 is WSHSY and CDR2 is SAAADI. The CDR3 spells CASSGTGGWYEQYF. The CDR3 DNA is TGCGCCAGCAGTGGTACAGGGGGCTGGTACGAGCAGTACTTC.

This clonotype was seen ten or more times. This chain connects TRBV5-4 to TRBJ2-1; D is unclear. Per germline, CDR1 SGHNT and CDR2 YYREEE (reference sequence). The CDR3 contains 14 residues. The ends were cut back, 0 bases at V and 6 bases at J, with 10 bases in the middle. The CDR3 coding sequence is TGTGCCAGCAGCTTGGCCAGGTATAGCAATGAGCAGTTCTTC. Its protein is CASSLARYSNEQFF.

The V call is TRBV10-3, the J call TRBJ1-1; 9 bases match TRBD1. V shed 3 bases and J 2 bases; nucleotides not matched to a gene: 7. CDR1 and CDR2 (germline): ENHRY, SYGVKD. This CDR3 has 16 amino acids. The CDR3 protein is CAISDPGQGGNTEAFF. Here the CDR3 DNA reads TGTGCCATCAGTGATCCGGGACAGGGAGGAAACACTGAAGCTTTCTTT.

In the case of this clonotype: The junction departs from germline at one end; a sequencing error may be responsible. The V gene is TRBV15, the J gene TRBJ1-6; D gene uncertain. This CDR3 spans 17 amino acids. Germline CDR1 reads LNHNV; CDR2 reads YYDKDF (reference sequence). The CDR3 DNA follows: TGTGCCACCGGCAACGCAATTTTGGACGTACGTAATTCACCCCTCTACTTT. It translates to CATGNAILDVRNSPLYF.

The V and J genes are TRBV25-1 and TRBJ1-6; the D is unclear. Germline V gene sequence: CDR1 MGHDK, CDR2 SYGVNS. CDR3 length: 17 residues. V gave up 4 bases and J gave up 8 bases, with 21 bases separating them. CDR3 bases: TGTGCCAGCAGTGGTTGGACGGGTGGGCCACCTGATTCACCCCTCCACTTT. This sequence encodes CASSGWTGGPPDSPLHF.

As DNA, the CDR3 is TGTGCCAGCAGTGTTCGTAGCGGGGGCACAGATACGCAGTATTTT. Translating gives CASSVRSGGTDTQYF. The V and J genes are TRBV2 and TRBJ2-3; 8 bases fit TRBD2. V dropped 4 bases and J dropped 1; count of bases not matched to a gene: 4. The length of the CDR3 is 15 residues. CDR1 is SNHLY and CDR2 is FYNNEI in the germline V gene.

This clonotype was detected ten times or more. This chain connects TRBV9 to TRBJ1-4; 9 positions match TRBD1. Germline V gives CDR1 SGDLS, CDR2 YYNGEE. J lost 4 bases, V lost 0 bases, and 1 base had no gene match. The CDR3 extends over 15 amino acids. The CDR3, as DNA: TGTGCCAGCAGCGTAGGGACAGGGGTTAATGAAAAACTGTTTTTT. Encoded protein: CASSVGTGVNEKLFF.

This chain links TRBV5-6 with TRBJ1-6, with D possibly being TRBD1 (6 bases). V was shortened by 4 bases and J by 0 bases, with 14 bases between the two germline ends. The CDR3 extends over 17 amino acids. CDR1 SGHDT and CDR2 YYEEEE come from the germline V gene. CDR3 loop: CASSLDRPSSYNSPLHF. The CDR3 DNA reads as TGTGCCAGCAGCCTAGACAGGCCCTCCTCCTATAATTCACCCCTCCACTTT.

The J gene is TRBJ2-7, the V gene TRBV7-6; no reliable D call. This CDR3 spans 13 amino acids. Trimming removed 5 bases from V and 1 base from J, with 9 bases in between. CDR1 is SGHVS, CDR2 FNYEAQ, per germline. In nucleotides, the CDR3 is TGTGCCAGCAGCGCCTCGTGGTCCTACGAGCAGTACTTC. Protein sequence: CASSASWSYEQYF.

The chain carries TRBV19 and TRBJ2-3; TRBD2 might be the D (5 bases). The CDR3 runs to 14 residues. The V end lost 10 bases, the J end lost 8 bases, and 22 bases lay between the germline ends. Per germline, CDR1 LNHDA and CDR2 SQIVND (reference sequence). The CDR3 loop is CATKPSGAVGTQYF. The DNA for the CDR3 is TGTGCCACAAAACCCAGCGGCGCCGTAGGTACGCAGTATTTT.

This chain uses TRBV5-1 with TRBJ2-7; 8 nucleotides match TRBD1. Looked up from germline, CDR1 is SGHRS and CDR2 is YFSETQ. V lost 0 bases, J lost 3 bases, and 5 bases stayed unmatched. CDR3 length: 15 amino acids. CDR3 loop: CASSLAQGALYEQYF. The CDR3 DNA reads TGCGCCAGCAGCTTGGCTCAGGGGGCTCTCTACGAGCAGTACTTC.

This clonotype is a singleton in its sample. One end of the junction does not line up with germline, which may come from a read error. The gene calls are TRBV10-3 and TRBJ2-7, with TRBD1 matching over 12 bases. This CDR3 is 17 amino acids long. Germline CDR1 and CDR2: ENHRY and SYGVKD. The CDR3 spells CASSPTNAGTGGEEQYF. The CDR3 DNA follows: TGTGCCAGCAGTCCTACAAATGCCGGGACAGGGGGCGAGGAGCAGTACTTC.

The chain combines TRBV7-3 with TRBJ1-2, with D possibly matching TRBD1 (5 bases). The germline V gene encodes CDR1 SGHTA and CDR2 FQGTGA. The CDR3 length is 16 residues. V lost 0 bases and J lost 0, with 11 bases in between. In DNA, the CDR3 is TGTGCCAGCAGCTTAACGGGCTGGGGGACTAACTATGGCTACACCTTC. Encoded protein: CASSLTGWGTNYGYTF.

This rearrangement joins TRBV5-4 to TRBJ1-2, with D unclear. Trimming took 5 bases from V and 6 from J, leaving 14 bases between them. Per germline, CDR1 SGHNT and CDR2 YYREEE (reference sequence). The CDR3 is 13 amino acids. Here the CDR3 DNA reads TGTGCCAGCAGTCAGCTCGAGAAGCATGGCTACACCTTC. Protein: CASSQLEKHGYTF.